This T cell receptor beta chain was captured by sequencing in a study of OX40 agonist ivuxolimab in advanced cancers. Study-level background: Patients were treated with ivuxolimab, an agonistic anti-OX40 (CD134) antibody.

Study-wide results and caveats: CD8+ T cells were the subset that, on average, had more expanded clones than CD4+.

Blood sampling took place at baseline, cycle 4 day 1, and cycle 7 day 1. CDR1 and CDR2 from the germline V gene are MGHDK and SYGVNS. The V gene lost 5 bases and the J gene lost 8 bases, with 17 bases spanning the gap. The CDR3 consists of 14 residues. Profiled with immunoSEQ multiplex PCR; TCRdb holds only in-frame clones, not every one. The sample shows 50,000 to 60,000 clones, 82% of them seen only once. Turning to this clone: As yet, its antigen is unknown.

The specimen was CD4+ or CD8+ T cells sorted from blood, collected in a trial of the OX40 agonist ivuxolimab. The rearrangement links TRBV25-1 to TRBJ2-3; TRBD2 might be the D (5 bases). This clonotype was obtained from an adult with an advanced solid tumor such as melanoma, head and neck, liver or kidney cancer. CDR3 loop: CASSQAVGISTQYF. CDR3 coding DNA: TGTGCCAGCAGTCAGGCCGTCGGGATTAGTACGCAGTATTTT.